A selection of T cell receptor beta chains follows, all from one sample in a study of blood T cell repertoires in COVID-19. Measured with immunoSEQ multiplex PCR; TCRdb has only the in-frame clones, and not every one. The profile shows 75,000 to 85,000 clones, approximately 86% of them singletons. Specimen: peripheral blood. These TCRs come from a human donor in a cohort sampled during active COVID-19. Both conserved end residues are part of each CDR3. A D gene is named only where the DNA matches it firmly. Clone size, where shown, is once, few, many, or a class for clones that have expanded.

clone size	V gene	J gene	D gene	CDR3 protein	CDR3 DNA
.	TRBV5-1	TRBJ2-3	TRBD1	CASSRGQGDTDTQYF	TGCGCCAGCAGCAGGGGACAGGGAGACACAGATACGCAGTATTTT
.	TRBV3-1/TRBV3-2	TRBJ2-3	.	CASSRRASTDTQYF	TGTGCCAGCAGCCGCCGAGCTAGCACAGATACGCAGTATTTT
.	TRBV5-5	TRBJ2-3	TRBD1	CASAGTGASDTQYF	TGTGCCAGCGCCGGGACAGGGGCTTCAGATACGCAGTATTTT
.	TRBV3-1/TRBV3-2	TRBJ2-7	.	CASSPKRTVTSYEQYF	TGTGCCAGCAGCCCGAAAAGGACAGTAACCTCCTACGAGCAGTACTTC
.	TRBV2	TRBJ2-1	TRBD2	CASSTGTSGSNEQFF	TGTGCCAGCAGTACCGGGACTAGCGGGAGCAATGAGCAGTTCTTC
once	TRBV4-2	TRBJ1-5	.	CASSKDISNQPQHF	TGTGCCAGCAGCAAGGACATTAGCAATCAGCCCCAGCATTTT
.	TRBV5-6	TRBJ2-7	TRBD1	CASSFGTGYYEQYF	TGTGCCAGCAGCTTCGGGACAGGATACTACGAGCAGTACTTC
.	TRBV28	TRBJ2-4	TRBD1	CASSSDIFRGQNIQYF	TGTGCCAGCAGTTCGGATATATTCAGGGGGCAAAACATTCAGTACTTC
.	TRBV6-5	TRBJ1-1	TRBD1	CASSSRTGNTEAFF	TGTGCCAGCAGTTCCCGGACAGGGAACACTGAAGCTTTCTTT
.	TRBV6-5	TRBJ1-1	.	CASRRETNTEAFF	TGTGCCAGCAGACGGGAGACGAACACTGAAGCTTTCTTT
.	TRBV18	TRBJ1-6	TRBD1	CASSPVIGGRNSPLHF	TGTGCCAGCTCACCCGTAATAGGGGGCAGGAATTCACCCCTCCACTTT
.	TRBV7-8	TRBJ2-2	.	CASSLVGGSGGELFF	TGTGCCAGCAGCTTAGTAGGAGGGAGTGGCGGGGAGCTGTTTTTT
once	TRBV5-4	TRBJ2-2	TRBD2	CASSRGGGQDTGELFF	TGTGCCAGCAGCCGGGGCGGGGGGCAGGACACCGGGGAGCTGTTTTTT
.	TRBV4-3	TRBJ2-2	TRBD2	CASSQDRGDAGELFF	TGCGCCAGCAGCCAAGATCGGGGGGATGCCGGGGAGCTGTTTTTT
.	TRBV3-1/TRBV3-2	TRBJ2-3	TRBD2	CASSPLGIAGHTQYF	TGTGCCAGCAGCCCACTGGGGATAGCGGGCCATACGCAGTATTTT
.	TRBV6-6	TRBJ1-2	.	CALRGLNYGYTF	TGTGCCTTAAGGGGACTAAACTATGGCTACACCTTC
.	TRBV18	TRBJ1-3	.	CASSPSQANSGNTIYF	TGTGCCAGCTCACCGTCACAGGCGAACTCTGGAAACACCATATATTTT
once	TRBV6-5	TRBJ1-4	.	CASKMRSTNEKLFF	TGTGCCAGCAAGATGAGATCAACTAATGAAAAACTGTTTTTT
.	TRBV6-5	TRBJ1-1	.	CASSYSRGLRNTEAFF	TGTGCCAGCAGTTACTCGCGGGGGTTGAGGAACACTGAAGCTTTCTTT
few	TRBV29-1	TRBJ1-4	.	CSAEHPTGRKLFF	TGCAGCGCCGAGCACCCAACAGGGCGAAAACTGTTTTTT
.	TRBV15	TRBJ2-4	.	CATRAGGGAKNIQYF	TGTGCCACCAGAGCCGGAGGTGGGGCCAAAAACATTCAGTACTTC
many	TRBV10-3	TRBJ1-1	TRBD1	CAISTPGQGNTEAFF	TGTGCCATCAGTACCCCGGGACAGGGGAACACTGAAGCTTTCTTT
.	TRBV5-4	TRBJ2-7	.	CASSHLGGETPYEQYF	TGTGCCAGCAGCCACCTGGGGGGAGAAACCCCTTACGAGCAGTACTTC